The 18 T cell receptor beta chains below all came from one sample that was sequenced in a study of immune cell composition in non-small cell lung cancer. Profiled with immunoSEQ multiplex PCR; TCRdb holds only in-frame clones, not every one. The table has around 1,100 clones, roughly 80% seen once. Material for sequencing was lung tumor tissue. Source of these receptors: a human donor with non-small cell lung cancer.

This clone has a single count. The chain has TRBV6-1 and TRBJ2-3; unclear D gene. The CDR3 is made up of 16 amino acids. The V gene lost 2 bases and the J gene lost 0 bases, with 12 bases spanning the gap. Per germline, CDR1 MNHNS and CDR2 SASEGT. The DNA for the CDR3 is TGTGCCAGCAGTGAACTAACAGCTCCTAGCACAGATACGCAGTATTTT. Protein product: CASSELTAPSTDTQYF.

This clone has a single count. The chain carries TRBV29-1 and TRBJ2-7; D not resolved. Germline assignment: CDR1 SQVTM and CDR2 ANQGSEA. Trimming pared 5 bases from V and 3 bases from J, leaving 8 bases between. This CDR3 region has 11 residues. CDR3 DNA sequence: TGCAGCGTTCGCGGCAGCTACGAGCAGTACTTC. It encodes CSVRGSYEQYF.

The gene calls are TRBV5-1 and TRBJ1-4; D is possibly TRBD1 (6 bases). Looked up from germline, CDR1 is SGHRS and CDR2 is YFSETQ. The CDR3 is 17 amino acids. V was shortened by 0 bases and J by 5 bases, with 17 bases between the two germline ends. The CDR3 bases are TGCGCCAGCAGCTTGGGCACCTTACAGGGCCGGAATGAAAAACTGTTTTTT. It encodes CASSLGTLQGRNEKLFF.

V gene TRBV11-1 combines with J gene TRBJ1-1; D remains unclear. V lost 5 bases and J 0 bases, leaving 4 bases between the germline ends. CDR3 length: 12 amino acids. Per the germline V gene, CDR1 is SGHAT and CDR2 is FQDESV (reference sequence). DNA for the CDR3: TGTGCCAGCAGCGGCATGAACACTGAAGCTTTCTTT. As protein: CASSGMNTEAFF.

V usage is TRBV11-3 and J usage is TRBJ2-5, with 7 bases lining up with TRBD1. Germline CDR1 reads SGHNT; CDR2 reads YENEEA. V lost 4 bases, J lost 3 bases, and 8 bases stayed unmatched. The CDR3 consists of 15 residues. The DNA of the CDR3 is TGTGCCAGCAGCTCCCGTTCAGGGGGTGAAGAGACCCAGTACTTC. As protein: CASSSRSGGEETQYF.

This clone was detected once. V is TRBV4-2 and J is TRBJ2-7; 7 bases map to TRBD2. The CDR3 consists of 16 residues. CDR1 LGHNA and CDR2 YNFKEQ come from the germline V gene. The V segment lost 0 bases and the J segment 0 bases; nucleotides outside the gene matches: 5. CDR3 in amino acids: CASSQESLAASYEQYF. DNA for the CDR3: TGTGCCAGCAGCCAAGAGTCGCTAGCGGCCTCCTACGAGCAGTACTTC.

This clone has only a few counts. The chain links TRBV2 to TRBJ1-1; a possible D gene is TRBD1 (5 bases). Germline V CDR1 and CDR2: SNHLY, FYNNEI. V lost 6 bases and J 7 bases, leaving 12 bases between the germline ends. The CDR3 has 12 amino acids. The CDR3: CASRPDSFEAFF. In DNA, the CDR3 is TGTGCCAGCAGACCCGACAGTTTTGAAGCTTTCTTT.

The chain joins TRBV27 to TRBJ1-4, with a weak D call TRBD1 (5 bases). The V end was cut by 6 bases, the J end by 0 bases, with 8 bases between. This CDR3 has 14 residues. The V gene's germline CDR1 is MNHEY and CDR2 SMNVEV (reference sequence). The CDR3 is CASRDSPTNEKLFF. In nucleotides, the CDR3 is TGTGCCAGCAGAGACAGCCCAACTAATGAAAAACTGTTTTTT.

The CDR3: CASSPWGDFADTQYF. Here the CDR3 DNA reads TGTGCCAGCTCACCATGGGGAGATTTTGCAGATACGCAGTATTTT. V gene TRBV18 combines with J gene TRBJ2-3; D possibly corresponds to TRBD2 (5 bases). The CDR3 totals 15 residues. Germline V lookup: CDR1 KGHSH, CDR2 LQKENI. The germline V and J ends were trimmed by 2 bases and 4 bases, with 13 bases remaining between them.

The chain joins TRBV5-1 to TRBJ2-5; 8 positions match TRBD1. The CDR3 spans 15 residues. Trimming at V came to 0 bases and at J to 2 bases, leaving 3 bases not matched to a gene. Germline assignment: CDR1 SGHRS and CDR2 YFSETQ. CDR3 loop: CASSLGNRGQETQYF. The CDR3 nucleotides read TGCGCCAGCAGCTTGGGTAACAGGGGGCAAGAGACCCAGTACTTC. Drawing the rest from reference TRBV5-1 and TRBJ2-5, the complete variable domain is KAGVTQTPRYLIKTRGQQVTLSCSPISGHRSVSWYQQTPGQGLQFLFEYFSETQRNKGNFPGRFSGRQFSNSRSEMNVSTLELGDSALYLCASSLGNRGQETQYFGPGTRLLVL.

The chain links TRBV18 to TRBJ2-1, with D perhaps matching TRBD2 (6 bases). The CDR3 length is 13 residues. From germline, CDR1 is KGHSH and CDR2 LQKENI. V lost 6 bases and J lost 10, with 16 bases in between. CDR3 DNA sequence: TGTGCCAGCTCGTGGGACTCCGCAGGGGAGCAGTTCTTC. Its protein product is CASSWDSAGEQFF.

This CDR3 is CATSRRIAGGKDEQFF. The CDR3 bases are TGTGCCACCAGCAGGCGAATAGCGGGAGGGAAGGATGAGCAGTTCTTC. The V gene is TRBV15, the J gene TRBJ2-1; 11 nucleotides line up with TRBD2. The CDR3 extends over 16 amino acids. Trimming took 3 bases from V and 8 from J; bases not matched to a gene: 9. Germline-derived CDR1 and CDR2 are LNHNV and YYDKDF (reference sequence).

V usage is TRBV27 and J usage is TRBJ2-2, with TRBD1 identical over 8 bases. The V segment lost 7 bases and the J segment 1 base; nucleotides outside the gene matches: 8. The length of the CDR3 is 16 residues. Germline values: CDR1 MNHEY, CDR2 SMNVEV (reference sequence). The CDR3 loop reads CASTPGQGLNTGELFF. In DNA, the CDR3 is TGTGCCAGCACCCCAGGACAGGGCTTGAACACCGGGGAGCTGTTTTTT.

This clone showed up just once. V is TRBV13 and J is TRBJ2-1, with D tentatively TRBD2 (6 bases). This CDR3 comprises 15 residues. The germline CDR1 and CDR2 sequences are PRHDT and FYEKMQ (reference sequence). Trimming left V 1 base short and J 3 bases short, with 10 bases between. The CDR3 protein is CASSLVAASYNEQFF. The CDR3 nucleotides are TGTGCCAGCAGCTTAGTAGCGGCCAGCTACAATGAGCAGTTCTTC.

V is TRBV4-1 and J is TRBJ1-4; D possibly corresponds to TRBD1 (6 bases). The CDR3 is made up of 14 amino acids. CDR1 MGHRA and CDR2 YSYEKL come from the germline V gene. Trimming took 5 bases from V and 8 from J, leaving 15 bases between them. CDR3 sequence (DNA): TGCGCCAGCAGCAACAGGGTCTCGGTAGAAAAACTGTTTTTT. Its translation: CASSNRVSVEKLFF.

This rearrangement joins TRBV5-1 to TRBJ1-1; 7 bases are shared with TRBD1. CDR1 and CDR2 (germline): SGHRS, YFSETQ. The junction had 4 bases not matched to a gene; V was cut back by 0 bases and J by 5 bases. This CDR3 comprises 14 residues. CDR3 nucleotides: TGCGCCAGCAGCTTGGCAGGGGGAGGAACTGAAGCTTTCTTT. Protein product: CASSLAGGGTEAFF.

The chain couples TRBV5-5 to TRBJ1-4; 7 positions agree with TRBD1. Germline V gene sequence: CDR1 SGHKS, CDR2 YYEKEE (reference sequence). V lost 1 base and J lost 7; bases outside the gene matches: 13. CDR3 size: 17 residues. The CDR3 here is CASSLFRGQQGSEKLFF. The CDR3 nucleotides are TGTGCCAGCAGCTTGTTTCGAGGGCAACAGGGGTCTGAAAAACTGTTTTTT. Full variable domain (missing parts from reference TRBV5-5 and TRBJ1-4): DAGVTQSPTHLIKTRGQQVTLRCSPISGHKSVSWYQQVLGQGPQFIFQYYEKEERGRGNFPDRFSARQFPNYSSELNVNALLLGDSALYLCASSLFRGQQGSEKLFFGSGTQLSVL.

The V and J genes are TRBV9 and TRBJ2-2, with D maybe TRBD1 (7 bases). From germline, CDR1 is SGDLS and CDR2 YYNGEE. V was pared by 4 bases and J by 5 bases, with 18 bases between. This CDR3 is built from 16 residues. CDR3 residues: CASSKYDREETGELFF. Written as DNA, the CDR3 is TGTGCCAGCAGCAAATACGACAGGGAGGAAACCGGGGAGCTGTTTTTT.